This TCR beta chain comes out of a study of shared clonotypes between healthy human individuals. The V gene's germline CDR1 is MGHRA and CDR2 YSYEKL. This CDR3 contains 15 residues. V gave up 5 bases and J gave up 4 bases; unmatched junction bases: 8. Only in-frame clones appear in the TCRdb table, and some are missing; sequencing was by immunoSEQ multiplex PCR. The sample shows about 2 million clones, approximately 94% of them seen only once. Overall study results and limits: It was the non-shared clonotypes that had lower generation probabilities than clonotypes shared by all four donors.

With respect to this clone: Its antigen is currently unknown.

CD45RO-negative cells were positively selected for CCR7, leaving out terminally differentiated effector memory CD45RA+ cells. Sequencing was carried out using naive CD8+ T cells sorted from blood. The origin of this receptor is a man between 18 and 29 years old in good health. V is TRBV4-1 and J is TRBJ1-2; 9 nucleotides line up with TRBD1. CDR3 nucleotides: TGCGCCAGCAGCTCCTCGGACAGGGGCCCCTATGGCTACACCTTC. This codes for CASSSSDRGPYGYTF.